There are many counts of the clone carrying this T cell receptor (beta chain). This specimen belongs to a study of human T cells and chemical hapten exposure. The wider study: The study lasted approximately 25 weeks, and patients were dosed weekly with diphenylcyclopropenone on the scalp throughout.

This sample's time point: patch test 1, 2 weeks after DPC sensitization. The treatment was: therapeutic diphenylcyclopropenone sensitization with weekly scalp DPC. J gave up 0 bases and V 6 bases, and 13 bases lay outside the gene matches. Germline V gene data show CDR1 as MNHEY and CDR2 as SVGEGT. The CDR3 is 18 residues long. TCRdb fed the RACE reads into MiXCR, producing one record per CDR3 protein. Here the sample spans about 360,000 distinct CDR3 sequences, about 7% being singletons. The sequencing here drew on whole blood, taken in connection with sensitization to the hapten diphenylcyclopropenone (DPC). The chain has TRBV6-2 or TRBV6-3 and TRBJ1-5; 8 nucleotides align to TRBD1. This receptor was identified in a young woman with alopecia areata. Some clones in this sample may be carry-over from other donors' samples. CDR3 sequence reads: CASSSGTGLGYSNQPQHF. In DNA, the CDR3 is TGTGCCAGCAGCTCCGGGACAGGACTCGGTTATAGCAATCAGCCCCAGCATTTT.